This TCR beta chain emerged from a study of T cell changes during pregnancy in multiple sclerosis. Using immunoSEQ multiplex PCR, the repertoire was profiled, and TCRdb retains in-frame clones only, with some absent. The sample contains roughly 60,000 clones, roughly nine tenths of which appear only once. Trimming removed 2 bases from V and 2 bases from J, with 10 bases in between. The V gene's germline CDR1 is SGHTA and CDR2 FQGNSA. The CDR3 runs 15 residues. Sample: CD4+ T cells from peripheral blood mononuclear cells, taken in the first trimester of pregnancy. The receptor was derived from a female donor with multiple sclerosis, enrolled in a pregnancy study. The chain couples TRBV7-2 to TRBJ1-5; D possibly corresponds to TRBD1 (5 bases). The CDR3 here is CASSLSVQGNQPQHF. The CDR3 DNA reads TGTGCCAGCAGCTTAAGTGTACAGGGCAATCAGCCCCAGCATTTT.